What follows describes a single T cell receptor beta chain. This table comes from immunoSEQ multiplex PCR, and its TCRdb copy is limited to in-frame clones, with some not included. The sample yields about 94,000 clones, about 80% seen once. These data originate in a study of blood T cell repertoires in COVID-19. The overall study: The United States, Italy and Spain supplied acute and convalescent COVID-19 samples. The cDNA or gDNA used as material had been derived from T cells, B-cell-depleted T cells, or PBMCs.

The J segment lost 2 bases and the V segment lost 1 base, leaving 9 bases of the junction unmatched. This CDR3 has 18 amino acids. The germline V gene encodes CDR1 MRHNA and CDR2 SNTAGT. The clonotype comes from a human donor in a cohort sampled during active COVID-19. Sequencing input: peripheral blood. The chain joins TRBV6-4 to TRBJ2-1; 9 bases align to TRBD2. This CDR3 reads CASSDFPASGKTYNEQFF. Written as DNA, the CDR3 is TGTGCCAGCAGTGACTTCCCGGCTAGCGGGAAAACCTACAATGAGCAGTTCTTC.